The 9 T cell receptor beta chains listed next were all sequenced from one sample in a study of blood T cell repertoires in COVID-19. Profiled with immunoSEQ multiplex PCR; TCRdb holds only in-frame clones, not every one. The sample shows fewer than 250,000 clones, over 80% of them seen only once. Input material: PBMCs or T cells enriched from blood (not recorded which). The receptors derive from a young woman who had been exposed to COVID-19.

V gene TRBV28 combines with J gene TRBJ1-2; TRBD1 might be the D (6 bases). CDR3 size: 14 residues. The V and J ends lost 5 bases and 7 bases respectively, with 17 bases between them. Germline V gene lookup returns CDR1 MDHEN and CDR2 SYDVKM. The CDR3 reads CASSTLPGTSGYTF. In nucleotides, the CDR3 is TGTGCCAGCAGTACGCTGCCCGGGACAAGTGGCTACACCTTC.

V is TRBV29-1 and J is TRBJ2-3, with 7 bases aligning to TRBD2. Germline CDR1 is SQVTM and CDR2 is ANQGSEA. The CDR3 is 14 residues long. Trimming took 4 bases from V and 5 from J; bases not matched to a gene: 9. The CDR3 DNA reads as TGCAGCGTTGTGGCGGGAGTAGACCGAGATACGCAGTATTTT. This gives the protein CSVVAGVDRDTQYF.

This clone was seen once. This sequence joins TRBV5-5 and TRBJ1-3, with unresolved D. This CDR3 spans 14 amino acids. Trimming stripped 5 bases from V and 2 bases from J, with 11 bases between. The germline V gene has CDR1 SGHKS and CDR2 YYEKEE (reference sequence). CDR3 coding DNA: TGTGCCAGCAGGACCCTAACTACTGGAAACACCATATATTTT. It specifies CASRTLTTGNTIYF.

The CDR3 coding sequence is TGCGCCAGCAGTGAATTGTCGGGGCTTAGCGGGAGTCCCCCAGATACGCAGTATTTT. This encodes CASSELSGLSGSPPDTQYF. This chain joins TRBV10-1 and TRBJ2-3; TRBD2 matches at 9 bases. The CDR3 sequence is 19 residues long. V was clipped by 3 bases and J by 4 bases; unmatched bases: 17. Germline V gene data show CDR1 as WNHNN and CDR2 as SYGVQD (reference sequence).

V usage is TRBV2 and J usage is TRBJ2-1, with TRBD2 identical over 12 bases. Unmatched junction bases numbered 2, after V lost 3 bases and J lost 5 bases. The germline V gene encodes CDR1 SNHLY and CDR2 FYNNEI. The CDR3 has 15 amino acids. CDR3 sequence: CASSDGLAGNNEQFF. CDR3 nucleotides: TGTGCCAGCAGTGACGGACTAGCGGGAAACAATGAGCAGTTCTTC.

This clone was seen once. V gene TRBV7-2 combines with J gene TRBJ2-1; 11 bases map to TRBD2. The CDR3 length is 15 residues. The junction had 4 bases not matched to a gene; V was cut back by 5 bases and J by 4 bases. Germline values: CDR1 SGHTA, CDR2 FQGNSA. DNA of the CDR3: TGTGCCAGCAGCGCGACTAGCGGGATATACAATGAGCAGTTCTTC. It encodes CASSATSGIYNEQFF. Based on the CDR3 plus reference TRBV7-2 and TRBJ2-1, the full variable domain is GAGVSQSPSNKVTEKGKDVELRCDPISGHTALYWYRQSLGQGLEFLIYFQGNSAPDKSGLPSDRFSAERTGGSVSTLTIQRTQQEDSAVYLCASSATSGIYNEQFFGPGTRLTVL.

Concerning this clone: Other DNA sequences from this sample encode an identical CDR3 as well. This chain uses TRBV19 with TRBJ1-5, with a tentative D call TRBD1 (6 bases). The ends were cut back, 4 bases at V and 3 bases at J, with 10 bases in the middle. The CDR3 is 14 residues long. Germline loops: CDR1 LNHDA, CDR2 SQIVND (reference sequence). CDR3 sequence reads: CASSTTGYNQPQHF. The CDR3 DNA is TGTGCCAGTAGTACTACAGGGTACAATCAGCCCCAGCATTTT.

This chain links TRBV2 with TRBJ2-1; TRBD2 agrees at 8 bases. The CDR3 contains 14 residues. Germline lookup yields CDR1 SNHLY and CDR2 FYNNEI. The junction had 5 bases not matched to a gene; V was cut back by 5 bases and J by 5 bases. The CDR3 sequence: CASSKTSVDNEQFF. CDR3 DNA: TGTGCCAGCAGTAAGACTAGCGTAGACAATGAGCAGTTCTTC.

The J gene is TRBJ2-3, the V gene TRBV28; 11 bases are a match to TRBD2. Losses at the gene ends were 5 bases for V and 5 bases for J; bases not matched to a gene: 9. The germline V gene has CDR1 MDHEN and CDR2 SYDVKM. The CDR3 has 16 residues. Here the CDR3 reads CASSAPLAGGIDTQYF. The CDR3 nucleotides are TGTGCCAGCAGTGCCCCTTTAGCGGGAGGGATAGATACGCAGTATTTT.